This paragraph covers one T cell receptor (beta chain) sequence. Profiled with immunoSEQ multiplex PCR; TCRdb holds only in-frame clones, not every one. The profile covers about 170,000 clones, with over 85% appearing a single time and 4.1% taken by the ten largest. The sample comes from a study of control samples from healthy donors and cancer patients. CDR3 length: 13 amino acids. The V end lost 6 bases, the J end lost 5 bases, and 11 bases lay between the germline ends. The sequence was collected from a woman aged 55 to 70 in good health. The chain has TRBV12-3 or TRBV12-4 and TRBJ1-5; the D gene is possibly TRBD1 (5 bases). Sequenced sample: blood. The CDR3 sequence is CASSRDLHQPQHF. The CDR3 region has the DNA TGTGCCAGCAGCAGGGATCTGCATCAGCCCCAGCATTTT.